Each of the 9 T cell receptor beta chains below was sequenced from the same sample in a study of T cell clonotyping in hematopoietic cell transplantation. Profiling relied on immunoSEQ multiplex PCR, and the TCRdb table lists in-frame clones only, not all of them. The data contain roughly 17,000 clones, over 90% of them singletons. The sequencing input was peripheral blood mononuclear cells. The receptors shown here come from a man aged 35 to 55 in good health. Some clones in this sample may be carry-over from other donors' samples.

The chain employs TRBV11-1 and TRBJ2-3; D may correspond to TRBD1 or TRBD2 (5 bases each). Germline CDR1 SGHAT, CDR2 FQDESV (reference sequence). V dropped 7 bases and J dropped 0 bases, with 14 bases sitting between them. The CDR3 is 15 amino acids. The CDR3 sequence is CASTRGWTSTDTQYF. CDR3 sequence (DNA): TGTGCCAGCACGAGGGGATGGACTAGCACAGATACGCAGTATTTT.

The chain joins TRBV20-1 to TRBJ2-1; D gene ambiguous. With 8 bases removed from V and 8 bases from J, the gap between germline ends came to 10 bases. This CDR3 has 10 amino acids. Germline assignment: CDR1 DFQATT and CDR2 SNEGSKA (reference sequence). The CDR3, as DNA: TGCAGTCCCACCCAAGATGAGCAGTTCTTC. This sequence encodes CSPTQDEQFF.

The V call is TRBV19, the J call TRBJ2-5; D remains ambiguous. The CDR3 covers 13 residues. V dropped 3 bases and J dropped 4 bases, with 9 bases sitting between them. Germline V gene data show CDR1 as LNHDA and CDR2 as SQIVND (reference sequence). CDR3 bases: TGTGCCAGTAGTATTAAGGGAAGAGAGACCCAGTACTTC. This sequence encodes CASSIKGRETQYF.

CDR3 residues: CASSLWGNTEAFF. In DNA form, the CDR3 reads TGTGCCAGCAGCTTATGGGGCAACACTGAAGCTTTCTTT. The V and J genes are TRBV7-3 and TRBJ1-1; D is possibly TRBD1 (5 bases). In germline, CDR1 is SGHTA, CDR2 FQGTGA. This CDR3 is built from 13 residues. The germline V and J ends were trimmed by 2 bases and 2 bases, with 6 bases remaining between them.

This chain joins TRBV4-1 and TRBJ2-3; maybe TRBD1 (5 bases). Germline CDR1 is MGHRA and CDR2 is YSYEKL. The CDR3 extends over 14 amino acids. Trimming pared 0 bases from V and 5 bases from J, leaving 9 bases between. The CDR3: CASSQDRGQDTQYF. Written as DNA, the CDR3 is TGCGCCAGCAGCCAAGATAGGGGCCAAGATACGCAGTATTTT.

The rearrangement links TRBV9 to TRBJ2-4; 7 positions match TRBD1. Germline trimming cut 0 bases from V and 7 bases from J; bases unmatched to any gene: 4. The germline CDR1 and CDR2 sequences are SGDLS and YYNGEE. The CDR3 totals 14 residues. CDR3 in DNA: TGTGCCAGCAGCGTAGGACAGGGTCTGAACATTCAGTACTTC. Protein sequence: CASSVGQGLNIQYF.

This clone is a singleton in its sample. The genes are TRBV11-1 and TRBJ2-7, with 11 positions matching TRBD2. Germline CDR1 and CDR2: SGHAT and FQDESV (reference sequence). The CDR3 consists of 14 residues. V trimming: 5 bases; J trimming: 3 bases; junction bases outside the gene matches: 3. The CDR3 coding sequence is TGTGCCAGCAGCGACGGGACTAGCGGCTACGAGCAGTACTTC. It is translated as CASSDGTSGYEQYF.

The V call is TRBV27, the J call TRBJ2-1; possibly TRBD1 for D (6 bases). The CDR3 sequence is 17 residues long. The germline V gene encodes CDR1 MNHEY and CDR2 SMNVEV (reference sequence). Trimming removed 3 bases at V and 0 bases at J, with 15 bases between. In DNA, the CDR3 is TGTGCCAGCAGTTTTATCAGGGGTCCCAGCTCCTACAATGAGCAGTTCTTC. Residues: CASSFIRGPSSYNEQFF.

This sequence joins TRBV25-1 and TRBJ1-2, with D perhaps matching TRBD1 (5 bases). This CDR3 contains 14 residues. CDR1 is MGHDK and CDR2 is SYGVNS in the germline V gene. V was pared by 2 bases and J by 0 bases, with 7 bases between. The CDR3 sequence is CASSEQTANYGYTF. DNA for the CDR3: TGTGCCAGCAGTGAACAGACAGCTAACTATGGCTACACCTTC.